This is a list of T cell receptor beta chains from one sample in a study of cytomegalovirus exposure and HLA in healthy donors. Profiling relied on immunoSEQ multiplex PCR, and the TCRdb table lists in-frame clones only, not all of them. The data contain fewer than 100,000 clones, over 60% of them seen just once; the ten biggest clones take up around 6%. Input material: PBMCs. Every receptor here comes from a female donor in good health and CMV-seronegative. The CDR3 runs from the conserved cysteine through the conserved F or W. The order of the fields is clone size, J gene, D gene, V gene, CDR3 length, CDR3 DNA, CDR3 protein. The D gene is left open where the match is weak. Expanded clones are given a class, and other clones once, few, many or no size at all.

once	TRBJ2-7	NA	TRBV25-1	16	TGTGCCAGCAGTGACGCCCCCGGGACTGCCTCCTACGAGCAGTACTTC	CASSDAPGTASYEQYF
NA	TRBJ1-1	TRBD1	TRBV18	13	TGTGCCAGCTCACTCTCTAGGACAGGGTATCTTTTCTTT	CASSLSRTGYLFF
NA	TRBJ1-1	NA	TRBV5-6	17	NA	CASSSSLRGVRNTEAFF
few	TRBJ1-4	NA	TRBV10-3	13	TGTGCCACCGGGGAGGGGCGGGGTGAAAAACTGTTTTTT	CATGEGRGEKLFF
few	TRBJ1-1	NA	TRBV6-1	13	TGTGCCAGCAGGAAGGAGCAGAACACTGAAGCTTTCTTT	CASRKEQNTEAFF
NA	TRBJ2-7	NA	TRBV6-5	15	TGTGCCAGCAGCCCTACTAGGAACCCTTCCTACGAGCAGTACTTC	CASSPTRNPSYEQYF
NA	TRBJ2-5	TRBD2	TRBV7-9	13	TGTTCCAGCATCTTTGCGGGGGGGGAGACCCAGTACTTC	CSSIFAGGETQYF
NA	TRBJ1-2	TRBD1	TRBV6-5	16	TGTGCCAGCAGTTACCGCGGGACAGGGCTTAACTATGGCTACACCTTC	CASSYRGTGLNYGYTF
NA	TRBJ2-1	TRBD2	TRBV9	18	TGTGCCAGCAGCCTAGACCCCACGGGACTAGCGATAAACAATGAGCAGTTCTTC	CASSLDPTGLAINNEQFF
few	TRBJ2-3	NA	TRBV5-1	15	TGCGCCAGCTCTAAGGGGGGGGGACCTCCGAATACGCAGTATTTT	CASSKGGGPPNTQYF
NA	TRBJ2-6	NA	TRBV6-5	14	TGTGCCAGCAGTGTCAGCTCTGGGGCCAACGTCCTGACTTTC	CASSVSSGANVLTF
NA	TRBJ2-1	TRBD1	TRBV5-1	16	TGCGCCAGCAGCTTGGGACAGGGGGCTATCTACAATGAGCAGTTCTTC	CASSLGQGAIYNEQFF
NA	TRBJ2-2	TRBD1	TRBV5-6	15	TGTGCCAGCAGCTTGGCAGGGGGAATCATCGGGGAGCTGTTTTTT	CASSLAGGIIGELFF
NA	TRBJ2-6	NA	TRBV19	15	TGTGCCAGTAGCCCCCAGTCTGGTGGGGCCAACGTCCTGACTTTC	CASSPQSGGANVLTF
NA	TRBJ2-7	NA	TRBV7-9	16	TGTGCCAGCAGCCAAGTCGGGGGAATACTAAACTACGAGCAGTACTTC	CASSQVGGILNYEQYF
NA	TRBJ2-3	TRBD2	TRBV7-9	16	TGTGCCAGCAGCTTGGGACAGCGGGAGGGTACAGATACGCAGTATTTT	CASSLGQREGTDTQYF
NA	TRBJ1-4	NA	TRBV5-1	16	TGCGCCAGCAGCTTGGCCACGGCAGGGTCGGCCGAAAAACTGTTTTTT	CASSLATAGSAEKLFF
once	TRBJ2-7	TRBD2	TRBV5-6	18	TGTGCCAGCAGCTTGGTTCTGGGGACTAGCGGGAGGGCCGTCGAGCAGTACTTC	CASSLVLGTSGRAVEQYF
NA	TRBJ1-5	NA	TRBV6-1	16	TGTGCCAGCAGTGAAAGGAGCGGGGAATCCAATCAGCCCCAGCATTTT	CASSERSGESNQPQHF
NA	TRBJ2-2	TRBD2	TRBV7-7	17	TGTGCTAGCAGCCCTGGGACTAGCGGGAGAGGGACCGGGGAGCTGTTTTTT	CASSPGTSGRGTGELFF
NA	TRBJ2-6	NA	TRBV4-3	21	TGCGCCAGCAGCCAAGATCCCAGGGGCGACATACACACCTCTGGGGCCAACGTCCTGACTTTC	CASSQDPRGDIHTSGANVLTF
NA	TRBJ2-7	NA	TRBV11-2	14	TGTGCCAGCAGCCCCGGGACACTCGCCTACGAGCAGTACTTC	CASSPGTLAYEQYF
NA	TRBJ2-3	TRBD2	TRBV2	16	TGTGCCAGCAGGAGGACGGGACTAGACAGCACAGATACGCAGTATTTT	CASRRTGLDSTDTQYF
NA	TRBJ1-2	TRBD1	TRBV6-6	14	TGTGCCAGCAGTCCCCCAGGGGGCAGCTATGGCTACACCTTC	CASSPPGGSYGYTF
NA	TRBJ2-1	TRBD2	TRBV19	16	TGTGCCAGTAGTCCCCTTGGGAGCGGGGGGGTCAATGAGCAGTTCTTC	CASSPLGSGGVNEQFF